The following is a TCR beta chain sequence with its context. Its antigen is currently not known. Base qualities are not provided; no much larger clone lies one nucleotide away. The data originate from a study of blood T cell repertoires in COVID-19 (dated by TCRdb to about 2020). For the study in its entirety: Collaborator samples came from the United States, Italy and Spain and covered acute and convalescent phases of COVID-19. The material from the prospective study consisted of cDNA or gDNA derived from T cells, B-cell-depleted T cells, or PBMCs. Deeply sampled blood TCRbeta repertoires from subjects exposed to, actively infected with, or recovered from COVID-19 were included in the dataset. A freely available public database, intended as a resource for researchers studying the immune response to SARS-CoV-2, is where the repertoires were released. The samples were drawn from two sources: the first 160 participants of the ongoing ImmuneRACE study, and 950 to 1,500 subjects contributed by 6 global collaborators. The sample metadata nearly always contained a de-identified subject ID, COVID-19 status, age in years and sex. HLA class I and class II types, where available, came from metadata supplied by the sample provider rather than from assay-based typing. Points the paper makes about the study in general: Clinical and demographic metadata were provided uncurated, with the amount varying by source and participant.

The CDR3 starts with the cysteine, ends with the phenylalanine, and has 19 residues. The CDR3 DNA has 57 bases and is translated from base 1. V lost 4 bases and J lost 4 bases, and the count of bases not matched to a germline gene is 19. Based on the germline V gene, the CDR1 and CDR2 sequences are SGHAT and FQNNGV. TCRbeta CDR3 regions were amplified from genomic DNA by means of the immunoSEQ Assay, a bias-controlled multiplex PCR. Turning to the authors' computational methods: Nucleated cell counts per sample were estimated from amplification of reference gene primers within the assay. To quantify the absolute abundance of each unique TCRbeta CDR3 rearrangement, sequence reads were collapsed and filtered. For each sample, productive Simpson clonality was calculated by taking the square root of Simpson's diversity index across productive rearrangements. TCRdb provides this immuneACCESS table in a form limited to in-frame rearrangements. Some clones are lacking; in checked studies, under half of them reflect an unresolved V gene, and why the rest are absent is not known. V, J and clone size reflect that table, while D and trimming were determined from the DNA. Counted in this sample were roughly 58,000 clones; 75% to 85% of them appeared once. The ten largest clones represent more than 30% of the sample.

One collaborating source in Seattle enrolled patients while the patients were actively infected and followed the patients over time throughout the course of disease. Each collaborating institution followed its own protocols to collect whole blood in K2EDTA tubes. For TCRbeta analysis, collaborators shipped samples in one of three forms: frozen whole blood, isolated PBMCs, or DNA extracted from either of those sample types. The V and J segments used are TRBV11-2 and TRBJ1-2; TRBD1 fits 9 bases in the junction. The sequenced sample consisted of peripheral blood. This sequence was found in a man aged 55-75 years with COVID-19, enrolled during active disease. The CDR3 protein is CASSSTPGQGFRSGYGYTF. Read as DNA, the sequence is TGTGCCAGCAGCTCGACTCCGGGACAGGGTTTTCGCTCTGGCTATGGCTACACCTTC. Full variable domain (CDR3 extended with the reference TRBV11-2 and TRBJ1-2 proteins): EAGVAQSPRYKIIEKRQSVAFWCNPISGHATLYWYQQILGQGPKLLIQFQNNGVVDDSQLPKDRFSAERLKGVDSTLKIQPAKLEDSAVYLCASSSTPGQGFRSGYGYTFGSGTRLTVV.